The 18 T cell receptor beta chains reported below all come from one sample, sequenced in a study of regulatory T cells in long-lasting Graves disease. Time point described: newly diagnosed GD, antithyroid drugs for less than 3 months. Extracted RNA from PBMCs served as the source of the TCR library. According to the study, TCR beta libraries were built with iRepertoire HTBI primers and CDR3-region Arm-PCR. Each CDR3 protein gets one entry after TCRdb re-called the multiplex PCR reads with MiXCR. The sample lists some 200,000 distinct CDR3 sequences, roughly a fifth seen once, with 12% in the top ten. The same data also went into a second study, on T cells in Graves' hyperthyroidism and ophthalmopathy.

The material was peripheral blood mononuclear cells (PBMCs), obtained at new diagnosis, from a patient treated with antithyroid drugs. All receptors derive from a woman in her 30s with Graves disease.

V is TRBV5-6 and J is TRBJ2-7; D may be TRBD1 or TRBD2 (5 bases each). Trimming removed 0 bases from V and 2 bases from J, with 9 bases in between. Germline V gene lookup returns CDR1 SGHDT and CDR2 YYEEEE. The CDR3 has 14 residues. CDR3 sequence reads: CASSLVGRTYEQYF. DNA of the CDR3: TGTGCCAGCAGCTTGGTGGGACGCACCTACGAGCAGTACTTC.

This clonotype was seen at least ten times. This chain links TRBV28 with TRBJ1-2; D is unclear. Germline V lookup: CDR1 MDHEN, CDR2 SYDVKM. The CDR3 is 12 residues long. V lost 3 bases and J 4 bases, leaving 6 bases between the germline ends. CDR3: CASSFPSYGYTF. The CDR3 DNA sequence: TGTGCCAGCAGTTTCCCTTCCTATGGCTACACCTTC.

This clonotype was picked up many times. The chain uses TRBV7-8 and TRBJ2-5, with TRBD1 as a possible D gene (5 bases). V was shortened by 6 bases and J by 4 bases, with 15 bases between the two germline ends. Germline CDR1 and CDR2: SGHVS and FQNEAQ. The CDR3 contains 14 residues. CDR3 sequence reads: CASRAGETGETQYF. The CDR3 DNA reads TGTGCCAGCAGGGCCGGTGAAACAGGAGAGACCCAGTACTTC.

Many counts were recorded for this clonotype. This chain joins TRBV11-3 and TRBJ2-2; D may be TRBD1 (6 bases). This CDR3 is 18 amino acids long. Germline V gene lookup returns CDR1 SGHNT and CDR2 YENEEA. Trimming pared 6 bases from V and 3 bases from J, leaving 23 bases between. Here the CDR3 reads CASRLTMVGARDTGELFF. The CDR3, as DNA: TGTGCCAGCAGGTTAACGATGGTGGGGGCGCGGGACACCGGGGAGCTGTTTTTT.

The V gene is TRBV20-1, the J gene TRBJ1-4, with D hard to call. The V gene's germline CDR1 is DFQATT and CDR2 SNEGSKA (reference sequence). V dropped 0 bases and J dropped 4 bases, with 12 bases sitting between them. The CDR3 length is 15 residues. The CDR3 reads CSARDAGSGNEKLFF. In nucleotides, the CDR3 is TGCAGTGCTAGAGATGCAGGATCCGGTAATGAAAAACTGTTTTTT.

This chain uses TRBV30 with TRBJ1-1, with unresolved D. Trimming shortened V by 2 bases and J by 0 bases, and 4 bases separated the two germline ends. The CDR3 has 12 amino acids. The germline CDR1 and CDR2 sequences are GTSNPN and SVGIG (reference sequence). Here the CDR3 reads CAWSYMNTEAFF. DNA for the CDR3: TGTGCCTGGAGTTATATGAACACTGAAGCTTTCTTT.

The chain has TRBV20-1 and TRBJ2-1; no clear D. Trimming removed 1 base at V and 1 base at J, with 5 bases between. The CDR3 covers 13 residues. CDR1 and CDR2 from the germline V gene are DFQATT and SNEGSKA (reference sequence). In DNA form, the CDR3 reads TGCAGTGCTAGAGGGGGTTCCTACAATGAGCAGTTCTTC. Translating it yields CSARGGSYNEQFF.

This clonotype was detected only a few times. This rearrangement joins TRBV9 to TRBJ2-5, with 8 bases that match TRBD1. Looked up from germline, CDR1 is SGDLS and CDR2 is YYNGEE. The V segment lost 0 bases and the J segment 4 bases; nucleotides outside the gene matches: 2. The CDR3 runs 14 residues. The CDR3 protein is CASSVATGGETQYF. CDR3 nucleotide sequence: TGTGCCAGCAGCGTAGCTACAGGGGGAGAGACCCAGTACTTC. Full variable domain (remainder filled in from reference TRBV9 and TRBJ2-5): DSGVTQTPKHLITATGQRVTLRCSPRSGDLSVYWYQQSLDQGLQFLIQYYNGEERAKGNILERFSAQQFPDLHSELNLSSLELGDSALYFCASSVATGGETQYFGPGTRLLVL.

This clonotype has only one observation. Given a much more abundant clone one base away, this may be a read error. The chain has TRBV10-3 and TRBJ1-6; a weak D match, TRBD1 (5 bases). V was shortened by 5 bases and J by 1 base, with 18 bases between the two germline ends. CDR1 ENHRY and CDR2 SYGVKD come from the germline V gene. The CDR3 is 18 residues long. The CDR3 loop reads CAISYRGTAESYNSPLHF. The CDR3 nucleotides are TGTGCCATCAGTTACCGAGGGACTGCGGAGTCCTATAATTCACCCCTCCACTTT.

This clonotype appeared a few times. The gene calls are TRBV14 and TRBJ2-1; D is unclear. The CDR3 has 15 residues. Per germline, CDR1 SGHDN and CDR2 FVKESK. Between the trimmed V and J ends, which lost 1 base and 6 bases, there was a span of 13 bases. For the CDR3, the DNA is TGTGCCAGCAGCCAAGTGGGGTCACTGACCAATGAGCAGTTCTTC. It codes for CASSQVGSLTNEQFF.

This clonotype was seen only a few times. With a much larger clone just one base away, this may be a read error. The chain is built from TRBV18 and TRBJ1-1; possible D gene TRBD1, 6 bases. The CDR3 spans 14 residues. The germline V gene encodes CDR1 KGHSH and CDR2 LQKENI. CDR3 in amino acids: CAGSAGQLHTEAFF. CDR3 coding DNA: TGTGCCGGCTCGGCCGGACAGCTACACACTGAAGCTTTCTTT.

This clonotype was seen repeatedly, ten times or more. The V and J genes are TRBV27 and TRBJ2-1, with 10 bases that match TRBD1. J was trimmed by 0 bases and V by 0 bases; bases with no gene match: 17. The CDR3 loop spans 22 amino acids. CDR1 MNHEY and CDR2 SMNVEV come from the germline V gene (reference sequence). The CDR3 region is CASSLSVTGGAGLLGSYNEQFF. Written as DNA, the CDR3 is TGTGCCAGCAGTTTATCGGTGACAGGGGGCGCTGGACTCCTCGGCTCCTACAATGAGCAGTTCTTC.

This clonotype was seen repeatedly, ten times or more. CDR3 sequence: CAISRDYHNEQFF. CDR3 DNA: TGTGCCATCAGCCGGGACTACCACAATGAGCAGTTCTTC. This chain links TRBV10-3 with TRBJ2-1; TRBD2 agrees at 7 bases. Germline lookup yields CDR1 ENHRY and CDR2 SYGVKD. Germline trimming cut 6 bases from V and 5 bases from J; bases unmatched to any gene: 4. The CDR3 has 13 amino acids.

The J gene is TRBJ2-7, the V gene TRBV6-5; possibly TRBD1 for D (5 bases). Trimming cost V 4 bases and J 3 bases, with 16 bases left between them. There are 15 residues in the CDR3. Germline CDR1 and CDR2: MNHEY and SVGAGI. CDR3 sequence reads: CASSLEGVRLYEQYF. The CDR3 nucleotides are TGTGCCAGCAGTTTAGAAGGGGTACGACTCTACGAGCAGTACTTC.

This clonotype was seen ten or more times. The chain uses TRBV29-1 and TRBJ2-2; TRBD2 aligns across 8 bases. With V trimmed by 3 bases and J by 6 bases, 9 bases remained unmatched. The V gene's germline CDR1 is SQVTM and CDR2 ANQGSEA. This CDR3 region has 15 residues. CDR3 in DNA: TGCAGCGTTGAGACGGGACTAGTTATCGCCGGGGAGCTGTTTTTT. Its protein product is CSVETGLVIAGELFF.

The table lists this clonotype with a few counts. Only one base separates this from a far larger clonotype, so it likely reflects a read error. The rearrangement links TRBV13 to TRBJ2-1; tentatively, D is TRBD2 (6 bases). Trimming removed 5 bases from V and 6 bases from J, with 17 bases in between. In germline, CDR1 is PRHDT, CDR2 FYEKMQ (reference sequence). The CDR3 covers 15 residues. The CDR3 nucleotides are TGTGCCAGCAGCCAGCCCGGGGGTGGAATCAATGAGCAGTTCTTC. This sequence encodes CASSQPGGGINEQFF.

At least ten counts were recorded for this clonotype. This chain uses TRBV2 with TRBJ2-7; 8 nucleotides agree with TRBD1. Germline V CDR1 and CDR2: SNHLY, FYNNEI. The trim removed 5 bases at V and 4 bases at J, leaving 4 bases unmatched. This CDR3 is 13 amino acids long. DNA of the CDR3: TGTGCCAGCAGTAACCGGGACAGGTACGAGCAGTACTTC. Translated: CASSNRDRYEQYF.

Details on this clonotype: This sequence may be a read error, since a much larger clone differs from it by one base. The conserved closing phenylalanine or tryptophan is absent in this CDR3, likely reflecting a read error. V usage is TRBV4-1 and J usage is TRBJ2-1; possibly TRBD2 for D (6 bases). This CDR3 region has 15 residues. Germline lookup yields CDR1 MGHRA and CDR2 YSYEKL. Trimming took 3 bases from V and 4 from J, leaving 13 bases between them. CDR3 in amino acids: CASSHTRDFYNEQFC. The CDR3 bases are TGCGCCAGCAGCCACACCCGGGACTTTTACAATGAGCAGTTCTGC.